One and the same sample provided the 15 T cell receptor beta chains below, sequenced in a study of CD8 T cells in Susac syndrome (dated 2019 in TCRdb). Libraries came from the immunoSEQ multiplex PCR assay. RNA was extracted using the RNeasy kit, and about 0.5 to 1 microgram was reverse transcribed with random hexamers. TCRdb passed the public sequencing reads through fastp at Q25 and MiXCR, retaining productive beta sequences. Every CDR3 protein is listed once, alongside the most common genes and DNA of its rows. The sample contains around 140,000 distinct CDR3 sequences, approximately 93% of them found a single time. The top ten hold 0.075% to 0.1% of the sample. Sample: CD4+ T cells from PBMCs. The receptors derive from a human donor in good health.

This clonotype is a singleton in its sample. V usage is TRBV6-5 and J usage is TRBJ2-7; 13 nucleotides align to TRBD2. Trimming took 10 bases from V and 5 from J; bases not matched to a gene: 8. Germline V gene sequence: CDR1 MNHEY, CDR2 SVGAGI. CDR3 size: 14 residues. The CDR3 coding sequence is TGTGCCACACGGACTAGCGGGAGTCCGCACGAGCAGTACTTC. It encodes CATRTSGSPHEQYF.

The chain joins TRBV25-1 to TRBJ2-4; the D gene is possibly TRBD1 (5 bases). This CDR3 region has 15 residues. Germline-derived CDR1 and CDR2 are MGHDK and SYGVNS. V lost 1 base, J lost 9 bases, and 16 bases lay in between. In DNA form, the CDR3 reads TGTGCCAGCAGTGAATCCCTAGGGGATATAGCCATTCAGTACTTC. This encodes CASSESLGDIAIQYF.

This rearrangement joins TRBV2 to TRBJ2-7; D is perhaps TRBD2 (6 bases). V was clipped by 6 bases and J by 6 bases, with 18 bases between them. The germline gives CDR1 SNHLY, CDR2 FYNNEI. The CDR3 extends over 14 amino acids. Here the CDR3 DNA reads TGTGCCAGCAGCCCTCTGGGACTGGCGGGCGAGCAGTACTTC. Protein sequence: CASSPLGLAGEQYF.

The chain combines TRBV7-9 with TRBJ1-5; 9 nucleotides agree with TRBD1. Germline V lookup: CDR1 SEHNR, CDR2 FQNEAQ (reference sequence). There are 15 residues in the CDR3. Trimming cost V 5 bases and J 4 bases; bases outside gene matches: 6. The CDR3 bases are TGTGCCAGCAGCCCGACCGGGACAGGGAATCAGCCCCAGCATTTT. It translates to CASSPTGTGNQPQHF.

J is TRBJ2-7 and V is TRBV20-1; 8 nucleotides align to TRBD1. Trimming at V came to 1 base and at J to 1 base, leaving 6 bases not matched to a gene. Germline CDR1 and CDR2: DFQATT and SNEGSKA (reference sequence). This CDR3 comprises 15 residues. CDR3 sequence (DNA): TGCAGTGCTAGAGGTCAGGGGGCGGGGTCCTACGAGCAGTACTTC. Translated, it gives CSARGQGAGSYEQYF.

Only one count was recorded for this clonotype. This chain joins TRBV28 and TRBJ1-3; D is ambiguous. The V end was cut by 6 bases, the J end by 2 bases, with 14 bases between. The CDR3 has 15 residues. Germline CDR1 is MDHEN and CDR2 is SYDVKM. The DNA for the CDR3 is TGTGCCAGCAGGAGTTCCGGCGCACCTGGAAACACCATATATTTT. Its protein is CASRSSGAPGNTIYF.

This CDR3 reads CASSYEGLAGGAYNEQFF. The CDR3 DNA reads TGTGCCAGCAGTTACGAGGGACTAGCGGGAGGTGCCTACAATGAGCAGTTCTTC. The rearrangement uses TRBV6-2 or TRBV6-3 and TRBJ2-1; 15 nucleotides agree with TRBD2. Germline-derived CDR1 and CDR2 are MNHEY and SVGEGT. This CDR3 spans 18 amino acids. V lost 2 bases, J lost 2 bases, and 4 bases stayed unmatched.

The chain combines TRBV28 with TRBJ1-5; 9 nucleotides match TRBD1. Germline lookup yields CDR1 MDHEN and CDR2 SYDVKM. J gave up 2 bases and V 9 bases, and 5 bases lay outside the gene matches. The CDR3 contains 14 residues. The CDR3 here is CASLQGAGNQPQHF. The DNA of the CDR3 is TGTGCCAGTTTACAGGGGGCCGGCAATCAGCCCCAGCATTTT.

This chain connects TRBV10-3 to TRBJ1-5; TRBD1 might be the D (6 bases). V lost 10 bases, J lost 4 bases, and 17 bases lay in between. From germline, CDR1 is ENHRY and CDR2 SYGVKD. The CDR3 consists of 14 residues. CDR3 protein: CATDPGQLNQPQHF. DNA of the CDR3: TGTGCCACGGATCCGGGACAACTAAATCAGCCCCAGCATTTT.

The rearrangement links TRBV12-3 or TRBV12-4 to TRBJ2-5, with TRBD2 identical over 10 bases. The length of the CDR3 is 17 residues. Trimming at V came to 4 bases and at J to 5 bases, leaving 13 bases not matched to a gene. CDR3 loop: CASSSASSGRARETQYF. The CDR3 nucleotides read TGTGCCAGCAGTTCGGCGTCTAGCGGGAGAGCAAGGGAGACCCAGTACTTC.

The chain recombines TRBV5-1 with TRBJ2-7, with 7 bases matching TRBD1. V shed 5 bases, J shed 2 bases, and the junction held 7 bases outside the gene matches. This CDR3 region has 14 residues. Germline V CDR1 and CDR2: SGHRS, YFSETQ. The CDR3 reads CASRLNRGPYEQYF. CDR3 nucleotide sequence: TGCGCCAGCAGGCTAAACAGGGGACCCTACGAGCAGTACTTC.

J is TRBJ2-5 and V is TRBV28, with 7 bases lining up with TRBD2. Germline loops: CDR1 MDHEN, CDR2 SYDVKM. The CDR3 spans 14 residues. Trimming at V came to 1 base and at J to 5 bases, leaving 4 bases not matched to a gene. The CDR3 nucleotides are TGTGCCAGCAGTTTATCGGGCGGGAGTGAGACCCAGTACTTC. Translation gives CASSLSGGSETQYF. The complete variable domain, with remaining parts taken from reference TRBV28 and TRBJ2-5, reads DVKVTQSSRYLVKRTGEKVFLECVQDMDHENMFWYRQDPGLGLRLIYFSYDVKMKEKGDIPEGYSVSREKKERFSLILESASTNQTSMYLCASSLSGGSETQYFGPGTRLLVL.

The chain uses TRBV6-6 and TRBJ2-3; the match to TRBD1 covers 9 bases. V lost 2 bases, J lost 4 bases, and 4 bases stayed unmatched. The CDR3 has 15 amino acids. The germline V gene encodes CDR1 MNHNY and CDR2 SVGAGI (reference sequence). For the CDR3, the DNA is TGTGCCAGCAGTTACGGACAGGGGAGGGCAGATACGCAGTATTTT. Translated, it gives CASSYGQGRADTQYF.

The chain links TRBV6-5 to TRBJ2-6, with D possibly matching TRBD2 (5 bases). The CDR3 covers 16 residues. V dropped 6 bases and J dropped 4 bases, with 16 bases sitting between them. Per the germline V gene, CDR1 is MNHEY and CDR2 is SVGAGI. The CDR3 region is CASSSSGLLGANVLTF. CDR3 in DNA: TGTGCCAGCAGCTCCTCGGGGTTACTGGGGGCCAACGTCCTGACTTTC.

This clonotype was seen just once. CDR3 DNA: TGTGCCAGTAGTATAGATCTTCAGGGAACTGAAGCTTTCTTT. Translation: CASSIDLQGTEAFF. The chain links TRBV19 to TRBJ1-1; a possible D gene is TRBD1 (5 bases). The germline V and J ends were trimmed by 0 bases and 5 bases, with 10 bases remaining between them. The CDR3 consists of 14 residues. Germline V gene sequence: CDR1 LNHDA, CDR2 SQIVND (reference sequence).